This T cell receptor (beta chain) was profiled in a study of blood T cell repertoires in COVID-19. The assay was immunoSEQ multiplex PCR, and TCRdb's table has in-frame clones only and misses some. The repertoire holds approximately 200,000 clones, with around 95% as singletons. The germline gives CDR1 LNHDA, CDR2 SQIVND (reference sequence). Trimming removed 5 bases from V and 4 bases from J, with 9 bases in between. The CDR3 extends over 13 amino acids. The chain recombines TRBV19 with TRBJ1-3, with unresolved D. This clonotype originated in a man aged 25 to 40 with COVID-19, enrolled during active disease. What was sequenced was peripheral blood. CDR3 coding DNA: TGTGCCAGTAGTCAAGCTTCGGGAAACACCATATATTTT. It codes for CASSQASGNTIYF.